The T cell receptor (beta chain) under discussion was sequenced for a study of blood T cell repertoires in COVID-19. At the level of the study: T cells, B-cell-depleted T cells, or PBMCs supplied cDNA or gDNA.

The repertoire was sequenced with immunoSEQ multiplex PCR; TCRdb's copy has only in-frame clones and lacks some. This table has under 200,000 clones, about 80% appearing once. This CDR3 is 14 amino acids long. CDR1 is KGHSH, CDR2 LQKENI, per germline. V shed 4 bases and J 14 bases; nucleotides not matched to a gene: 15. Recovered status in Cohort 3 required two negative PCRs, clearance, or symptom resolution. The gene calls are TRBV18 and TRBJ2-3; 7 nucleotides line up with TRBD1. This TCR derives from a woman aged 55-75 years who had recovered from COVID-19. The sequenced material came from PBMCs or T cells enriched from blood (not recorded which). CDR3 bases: TGTGCCAGCTCACAACCATCCGAGTCGACAGGGATGTATTTT. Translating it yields CASSQPSESTGMYF.